Below are 23 T cell receptor beta chains sequenced from a single sample in a study of shared clonotypes between healthy human individuals. Sequencing used immunoSEQ multiplex PCR; TCRdb keeps in-frame clones, though not all of them. The table lists about 2.4 million clones, under 95% of them singletons, with 0.36% in the top ten. Source material: naive CD4+ T cells from PBMCs. The sample's subset: CD45RA+ positively selected. Receptor source: a man between 18 and 35 years old in good health. Some clones in this sample may be carry-over from other donors' samples.

The V call is TRBV6-6, the J call TRBJ1-5; D is ambiguous. Germline CDR1 is MNHNY and CDR2 is SVGAGI (reference sequence). The CDR3 is 12 residues long. V shed 2 bases and J shed 8 bases, with 7 bases lying between them. The CDR3 spells CASSYGPEPQHF. CDR3 coding DNA: TGTGCCAGCAGTTACGGGCCGGAGCCCCAGCATTTT.

This chain joins TRBV5-4 and TRBJ2-5; perhaps TRBD1 as D (6 bases). Germline CDR1 reads SGHNT; CDR2 reads YYREEE (reference sequence). V was cut by 0 bases and J by 2 bases, with 11 bases left in between. This CDR3 comprises 15 residues. The CDR3 coding sequence is TGTGCCAGCAGCTTGGCTCAGGGGCCTCAAGAGACCCAGTACTTC. Amino acid sequence: CASSLAQGPQETQYF.

Only one count was recorded for this clone. The chain combines TRBV29-1 with TRBJ1-5; 9 bases match TRBD1. CDR1 is SQVTM and CDR2 is ANQGSEA in the germline V gene. This CDR3 region has 18 residues. Trimming removed 3 bases from V and 6 bases from J; junction bases left unmatched: 18. CDR3 in DNA: TGCAGCGTTGACCCTCCGGACAGGGGCCGGGTGGGAATTCAGCCCCAGCATTTT. This encodes CSVDPPDRGRVGIQPQHF.

The chain joins TRBV29-1 to TRBJ2-3; perhaps TRBD2 as D (6 bases). CDR1 is SQVTM, CDR2 ANQGSEA, per germline. V lost 7 bases and J lost 2, with 13 bases in between. The CDR3 runs to 13 residues. DNA of the CDR3: TGCAGCGCCGTCCCGGGACTCACAGATACGCAGTATTTT. Residues: CSAVPGLTDTQYF.

This rearrangement joins TRBV4-2 to TRBJ2-7; 7 nucleotides match TRBD2. Germline CDR1 LGHNA, CDR2 YNFKEQ. The CDR3 is 15 residues long. V trimming: 1 base; J trimming: 3 bases; junction bases outside the gene matches: 6. The CDR3 spells CASSQGPSGDYEQYF. CDR3 sequence (DNA): TGTGCCAGCAGCCAAGGACCTAGCGGAGACTACGAGCAGTACTTC.

This chain connects TRBV5-4 to TRBJ2-7; TRBD1 matches at 8 bases. The germline V gene has CDR1 SGHNT and CDR2 YYREEE (reference sequence). The CDR3 loop spans 17 amino acids. The V segment lost 3 bases and the J segment 2 bases; nucleotides outside the gene matches: 13. CDR3 sequence: CASSWGSRTGPPYEQYF. CDR3 bases: TGTGCCAGCAGCTGGGGGTCCAGGACAGGGCCCCCCTACGAGCAGTACTTC.

The chain recombines TRBV7-7 with TRBJ2-5; 9 nucleotides align to TRBD2. Germline V gene sequence: CDR1 SSHAT, CDR2 FNYEAQ (reference sequence). CDR3 length equals 15 residues. J lost 5 bases, V lost 1 base, and 5 bases had no gene match. The CDR3 spells CASSLEAGGGETQYF. CDR3 bases: TGTGCCAGCAGCTTAGAAGCGGGAGGCGGGGAGACCCAGTACTTC.

J is TRBJ2-3 and V is TRBV19; D assignment may be TRBD1 or TRBD2 (5 bases each). Trimming removed 3 bases from V and 7 bases from J, with 14 bases in between. CDR3 size: 14 residues. Germline-derived CDR1 and CDR2 are LNHDA and SQIVND (reference sequence). CDR3 in DNA: TGTGCCAGTAGTATTGGTTGGGGACCCTATACGCAGTATTTT. Its translation is CASSIGWGPYTQYF.

V is TRBV6-1 and J is TRBJ1-1; D gene unclear. The CDR3 is made up of 15 amino acids. CDR1 MNHNS and CDR2 SASEGT come from the germline V gene. V lost 4 bases and J lost 0, with 12 bases in between. The DNA of the CDR3 is TGTGCCAGCAGTGTAAGTGTACGGATGAACACTGAAGCTTTCTTT. It translates to CASSVSVRMNTEAFF.

This sequence joins TRBV10-3 and TRBJ2-4, with 8 positions matching TRBD1. The CDR3 spans 16 residues. V was pared by 3 bases and J by 0 bases, with 4 bases of the junction left unmatched. Germline-derived CDR1 and CDR2 are ENHRY and SYGVKD. The CDR3 sequence is CAISDGQGGAKNIQYF. In nucleotides, the CDR3 is TGTGCCATCAGTGACGGACAGGGTGGAGCCAAAAACATTCAGTACTTC.

The chain uses TRBV28 and TRBJ1-1; D perhaps matches TRBD1 (5 bases). The V gene lost 7 bases and the J gene lost 2 bases, with 17 bases spanning the gap. CDR1 MDHEN and CDR2 SYDVKM come from the germline V gene. The CDR3 totals 15 residues. The CDR3 reads CASTTPGLRNTEAFF. CDR3 nucleotide sequence: TGTGCCAGCACTACCCCGGGACTGAGAAACACTGAAGCTTTCTTT.

The chain recombines TRBV19 with TRBJ2-3, with 12 nucleotides matching TRBD2. J was trimmed by 8 bases and V by 0 bases; bases with no gene match: 9. The CDR3 length is 17 residues. Germline lookup yields CDR1 LNHDA and CDR2 SQIVND (reference sequence). DNA of the CDR3: TGTGCCAGTAGTATAGAGACTAGCGGGAGCTCTCGGGGTACGCAGTATTTT. This sequence encodes CASSIETSGSSRGTQYF.

CDR3 loop: CASSGGVSYEQYF. The DNA of the CDR3 is TGTGCCAGCAGTGGTGGCGTTTCCTACGAGCAGTACTTC. The chain carries TRBV25-1 and TRBJ2-7; no clear D. The CDR3 extends over 13 amino acids. Germline CDR1 MGHDK, CDR2 SYGVNS. Trimming took 4 bases from V and 1 from J, leaving 8 bases between them.

The chain links TRBV7-2 to TRBJ2-5; D is uncertain. Germline V gives CDR1 SGHTA, CDR2 FQGNSA. The V end was cut by 7 bases, the J end by 2 bases, with 14 bases between. This CDR3 has 14 residues. CDR3 sequence (DNA): TGTGCCAGCACCCTTGAAGTGACACAAGAGACCCAGTACTTC. As protein: CASTLEVTQETQYF.

A single count supports this clone. The chain is built from TRBV5-1 and TRBJ2-3; 8 nucleotides align to TRBD2. The CDR3 runs 16 residues. V lost 4 bases to trimming and J lost 0 bases; unmatched junction nucleotides: 7. From germline, CDR1 is SGHRS and CDR2 YFSETQ. CDR3 protein: CASSQAGDPSTDTQYF. The CDR3 coding sequence is TGCGCCAGCAGCCAAGCGGGGGACCCTAGCACAGATACGCAGTATTTT. Full variable domain (missing parts from reference TRBV5-1 and TRBJ2-3): KAGVTQTPRYLIKTRGQQVTLSCSPISGHRSVSWYQQTPGQGLQFLFEYFSETQRNKGNFPGRFSGRQFSNSRSEMNVSTLELGDSALYLCASSQAGDPSTDTQYFGPGTRLTVL.

The chain is built from TRBV27 and TRBJ1-2; 9 bases are shared with TRBD1. Trimming took 1 base from V and 11 from J; bases not matched to a gene: 11. The germline V gene encodes CDR1 MNHEY and CDR2 SMNVEV (reference sequence). The CDR3 has 15 amino acids. As DNA, the CDR3 is TGTGCCAGCAGTTTATTACAAACAGGGGGCGAGCCATACACCTTC. It is translated as CASSLLQTGGEPYTF.

This chain connects TRBV5-1 to TRBJ2-5; 7 nucleotides line up with TRBD1. The CDR3 spans 13 residues. Germline trimming cut 4 bases from V and 2 bases from J; bases unmatched to any gene: 2. Germline lookup yields CDR1 SGHRS and CDR2 YFSETQ. CDR3 protein: CASSVRGQETQYF. In DNA, the CDR3 is TGCGCCAGCAGCGTCAGGGGGCAAGAGACCCAGTACTTC.

The chain recombines TRBV4-1 with TRBJ1-5, with D possibly TRBD1 on 6 matching bases. The V gene lost 0 bases and the J gene lost 5 bases, with 11 bases spanning the gap. The CDR3 loop spans 15 amino acids. Germline V CDR1 and CDR2: MGHRA, YSYEKL. The DNA for the CDR3 is TGCGCCAGCAGCCAAGATTTAGGGGGGCATCAGCCCCAGCATTTT. Protein sequence: CASSQDLGGHQPQHF.

The chain uses TRBV28 and TRBJ2-7; 13 bases match TRBD2. V was pared by 4 bases and J by 12 bases, with 9 bases of the junction left unmatched. This CDR3 spans 14 amino acids. From germline, CDR1 is MDHEN and CDR2 SYDVKM. CDR3 DNA: TGTGCCAGCAGTTCAGAACAACTAGCGGGAGGGCCGTACTTC. It specifies CASSSEQLAGGPYF.

The chain is built from TRBV7-2 and TRBJ1-4; D is uncertain. The V end lost 1 base, the J end lost 7 bases, and 7 bases lay between the germline ends. CDR3 size: 13 residues. Germline V CDR1 and CDR2: SGHTA, FQGNSA. In nucleotides, the CDR3 is TGTGCCAGCAGCTTAGGGCAACTTGAAAAACTGTTTTTT. Amino acid sequence: CASSLGQLEKLFF.

The chain uses TRBV5-1 and TRBJ2-5; perhaps TRBD2 as D (5 bases). V lost 4 bases, J lost 5 bases, and 21 bases lay in between. This CDR3 region has 16 residues. The germline CDR1 and CDR2 sequences are SGHRS and YFSETQ. This chain's CDR3 is CASSRRSRKPEETQYF. The CDR3 DNA is TGCGCCAGCAGCCGGAGGAGTAGAAAGCCGGAGGAGACCCAGTACTTC. The whole variable domain, remainder taken from reference TRBV5-1 and TRBJ2-5, is KAGVTQTPRYLIKTRGQQVTLSCSPISGHRSVSWYQQTPGQGLQFLFEYFSETQRNKGNFPGRFSGRQFSNSRSEMNVSTLELGDSALYLCASSRRSRKPEETQYFGPGTRLLVL.

This clone was seen once. The rearrangement joins TRBV4-3 to TRBJ2-5; TRBD1 agrees at 8 bases. The CDR3 runs to 15 residues. Germline assignment: CDR1 LGHNA and CDR2 YSLEER. The junction had 5 bases not matched to a gene; V was cut back by 0 bases and J by 5 bases. CDR3: CASSQDGTGPETQYF. In DNA, the CDR3 is TGCGCCAGCAGCCAAGATGGGACAGGCCCGGAGACCCAGTACTTC.

A word on this clone: The same CDR3 is also encoded by other DNA sequences in this sample. The chain is built from TRBV5-1 and TRBJ2-5; TRBD2 matches at 7 bases. The trim removed 0 bases at V and 2 bases at J, leaving 4 bases unmatched. This CDR3 spans 15 amino acids. Germline loops: CDR1 SGHRS, CDR2 YFSETQ. The chain's CDR3 is CASSLVASGQETQYF. CDR3 nucleotide sequence: TGCGCCAGCAGCTTGGTCGCTAGCGGACAAGAGACCCAGTACTTC.